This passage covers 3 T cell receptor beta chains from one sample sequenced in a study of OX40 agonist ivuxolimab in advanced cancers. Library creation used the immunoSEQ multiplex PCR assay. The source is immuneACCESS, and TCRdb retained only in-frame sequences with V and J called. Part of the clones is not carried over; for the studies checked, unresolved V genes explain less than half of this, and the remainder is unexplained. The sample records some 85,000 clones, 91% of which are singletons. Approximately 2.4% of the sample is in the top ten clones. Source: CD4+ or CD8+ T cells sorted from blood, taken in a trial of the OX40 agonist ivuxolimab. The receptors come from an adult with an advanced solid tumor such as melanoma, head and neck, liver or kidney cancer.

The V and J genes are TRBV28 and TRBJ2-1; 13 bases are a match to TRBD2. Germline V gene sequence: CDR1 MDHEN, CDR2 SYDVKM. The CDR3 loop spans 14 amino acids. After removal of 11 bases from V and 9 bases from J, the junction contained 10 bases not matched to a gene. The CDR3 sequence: CAAGLAGVVGEQFF. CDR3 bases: TGTGCCGCTGGACTAGCGGGAGTCGTCGGTGAGCAGTTCTTC.

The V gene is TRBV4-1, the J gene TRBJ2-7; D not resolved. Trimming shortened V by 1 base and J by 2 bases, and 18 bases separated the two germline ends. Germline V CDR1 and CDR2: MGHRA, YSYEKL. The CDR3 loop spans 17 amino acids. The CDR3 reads CASSQGGAVGLAYEQYF. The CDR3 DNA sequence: TGCGCCAGCAGCCAAGGCGGCGCGGTAGGGCTCGCCTACGAGCAGTACTTC.

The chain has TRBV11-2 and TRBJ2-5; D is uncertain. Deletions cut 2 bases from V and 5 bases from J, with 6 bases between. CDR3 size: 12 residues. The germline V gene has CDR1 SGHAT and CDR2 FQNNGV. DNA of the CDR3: TGTGCCAGCAGCTTAATTGGGGAGACCCAGTACTTC. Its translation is CASSLIGETQYF.